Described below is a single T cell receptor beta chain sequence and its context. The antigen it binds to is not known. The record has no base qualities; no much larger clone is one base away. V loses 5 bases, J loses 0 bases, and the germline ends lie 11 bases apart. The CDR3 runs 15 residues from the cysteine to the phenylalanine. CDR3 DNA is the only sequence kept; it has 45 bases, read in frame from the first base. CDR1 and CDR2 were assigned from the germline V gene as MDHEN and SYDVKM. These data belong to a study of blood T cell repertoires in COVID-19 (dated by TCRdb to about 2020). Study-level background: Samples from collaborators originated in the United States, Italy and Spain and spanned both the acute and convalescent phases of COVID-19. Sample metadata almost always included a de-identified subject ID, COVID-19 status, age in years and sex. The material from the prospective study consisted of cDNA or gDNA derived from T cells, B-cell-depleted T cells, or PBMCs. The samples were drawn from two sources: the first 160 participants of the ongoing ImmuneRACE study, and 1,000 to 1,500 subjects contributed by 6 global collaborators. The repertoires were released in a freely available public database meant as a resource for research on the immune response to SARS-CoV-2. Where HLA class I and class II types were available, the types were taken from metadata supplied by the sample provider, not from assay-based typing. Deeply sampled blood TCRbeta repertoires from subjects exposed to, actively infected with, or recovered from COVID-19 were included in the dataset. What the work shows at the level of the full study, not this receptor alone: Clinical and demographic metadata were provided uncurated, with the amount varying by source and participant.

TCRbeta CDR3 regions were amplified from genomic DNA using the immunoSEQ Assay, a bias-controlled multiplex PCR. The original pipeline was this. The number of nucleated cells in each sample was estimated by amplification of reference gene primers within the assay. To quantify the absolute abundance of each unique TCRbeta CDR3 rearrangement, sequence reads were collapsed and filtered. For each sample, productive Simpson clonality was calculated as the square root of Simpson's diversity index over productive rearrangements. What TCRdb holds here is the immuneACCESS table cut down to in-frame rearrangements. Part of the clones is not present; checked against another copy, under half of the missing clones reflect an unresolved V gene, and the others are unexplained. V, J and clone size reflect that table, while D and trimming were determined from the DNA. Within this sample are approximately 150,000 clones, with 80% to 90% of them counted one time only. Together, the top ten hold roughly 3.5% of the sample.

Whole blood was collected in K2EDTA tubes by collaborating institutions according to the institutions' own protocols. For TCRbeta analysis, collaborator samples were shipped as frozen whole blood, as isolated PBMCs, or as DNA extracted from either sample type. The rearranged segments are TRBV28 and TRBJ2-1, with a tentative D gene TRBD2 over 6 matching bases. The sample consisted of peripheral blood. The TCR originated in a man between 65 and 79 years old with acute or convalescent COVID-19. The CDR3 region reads CASSRDFSSYNEQFF. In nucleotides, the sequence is TGTGCCAGCAGTCGGGACTTTAGCTCCTACAATGAGCAGTTCTTC.